This note documents a single TCR beta chain sequence. This sample is drawn from a study of blood T cell repertoires in COVID-19. Study details: Samples taken during acute and convalescent COVID-19 were collected in the United States, Italy and Spain.

As originally analysed: Scientists estimated how many nucleated cells there were by amplifying reference gene primers. The protocol was immunoSEQ multiplex PCR, while the TCRdb copy is restricted to in-frame clones and leaves out a portion. The V and J calls and the clone size are those of that table, but D and trimming were determined from the DNA. Seen here are 150,000 to 200,000 clones, 75% to 80% observed once, and the top ten hold 26%. Germline V gene sequence: CDR1 SEHNR, CDR2 FQNEAQ (reference sequence). The V end was cut by 5 bases, the J end by 2 bases, with 13 bases between. The CDR3 covers 14 residues.

This TCR came from a woman between 65 and 79 years old with acute or convalescent COVID-19. Source material: peripheral blood. V and J are TRBV7-9 and TRBJ2-7; maybe TRBD1 (6 bases). The CDR3 protein is CASSTGPGAYEQYF. The CDR3 region has the DNA TGTGCCAGCAGCACAGGGCCGGGCGCCTACGAGCAGTACTTC.